The rows below give T cell receptor beta chains drawn from one sample of a study of blood T cells in healthy people across ages. TCRdb re-derived calls from the 5' RACE reads in MiXCR, one entry per CDR3 protein. Of 700,000 to 950,000 distinct CDR3 sequences in the sample, 58% were seen once. The sample was blood. These receptors all come from a man aged 25-40 years in good health. Both conserved end residues are part of each CDR3. A D gene is named only where the DNA matches it firmly. Expanded clones get a size class; other rows say once, few or many, or leave the size out.

TRBJ2-7 once TRBV27 TRBD1 CASSRVGTGGIYEQYF TGTGCCAGCAGTCGCGTAGGGACAGGGGGCATCTACGAGCAGTACTTC
TRBJ2-7 few TRBV5-4 TRBD2 CASSASGGTYEQYF TGTGCCAGCAGCGCGTCGGGGGGAACCTACGAGCAGTACTTC
TRBJ2-3 . TRBV4-3 . CASSQVLSRSTDTQYF TGCGCCAGCAGCCAAGTTTTAAGCAGGAGCACAGATACGCAGTATTTT
TRBJ2-5 . TRBV10-2 . CASSELGVTETQYF TGCGCCAGCAGTGAACTCGGGGTAACAGAGACCCAGTACTTC
TRBJ2-7 few TRBV28 . CASSRDLNYEQYF TGTGCCAGCAGTAGGGACCTAAACTACGAGCAGTACTTC
TRBJ2-3 . TRBV7-9 . CASSYDPPDTQYF TGTGCCAGCAGCTACGACCCCCCAGATACGCAGTATTTT
TRBJ2-7 once TRBV5-1 TRBD1 CASSSSGTGNHEQYF TGCGCCAGCTCCTCTTCCGGGACAGGGAACCACGAGCAGTACTTC
TRBJ2-7 . TRBV4-3 . CASSQERGSHYEQYF TGCGCCAGCAGCCAAGAGCGAGGCAGCCACTACGAGCAGTACTTC
TRBJ2-3 . TRBV27 . CASSSRSSRTADTQYF TGTGCCAGCAGTTCCCGGAGTAGTCGGACAGCAGATACGCAGTATTTT
TRBJ2-1 . TRBV20-1 TRBD1 CSARRPPRDRVADEQFF TGCAGTGCCAGGCGTCCACCTCGGGACAGGGTTGCGGATGAGCAGTTCTTC
TRBJ1-2 . TRBV20-1 . CSTSPSAGFNYGYTF TGCAGTACTTCCCCTAGTGCCGGGTTTAACTATGGCTACACCTTC
TRBJ2-1 . TRBV20-1 . CSASGGRGNEQFF TGCAGTGCTAGCGGGGGGCGTGGAAATGAGCAGTTCTTC
TRBJ2-5 . TRBV6-2/TRBV6-3 TRBD2 CASSNGRWEAQYF TGTGCCAGCAGTAACGGGAGGTGGGAGGCCCAGTACTTC
TRBJ2-1 few TRBV15 . CATNNKGKTSISYNEQFF TGTGCCACCAACAACAAGGGGAAAACTAGTATCTCCTACAATGAGCAGTTCTTC
TRBJ2-1 . TRBV3-1 . CASSQARTLSYNEQFF TGTGCCAGCAGCCAAGCACGGACGCTTTCCTACAATGAGCAGTTCTTC
TRBJ1-6 . TRBV7-2 . CASSFGPADSPLHF TGTGCCAGCAGCTTCGGACCCGCGGATTCACCCCTCCACTTT
TRBJ2-1 . TRBV11-1 TRBD2 CASSKEREATEQFF TGTGCCAGCAGCAAGGAGCGGGAGGCCACTGAGCAGTTCTTC
TRBJ2-3 once TRBV6-6 TRBD1 CASSSPGTGVFADTQYF TGTGCCAGCAGTTCTCCCGGGACAGGGGTTTTCGCAGATACGCAGTATTTT
TRBJ1-2 . TRBV11-2 TRBD1 CASSRAGQDYGYTF TGTGCCAGCAGCAGGGCCGGACAGGACTATGGCTACACCTTC
TRBJ1-5 . TRBV3-1 TRBD1 CASSQGQVLNQPQHF TGTGCCAGCAGCCAGGGACAGGTCCTCAATCAGCCCCAGCATTTT
TRBJ2-1 . TRBV7-2 . CASSRHTYNEQFF TGTGCCAGCAGCCGTCATACATACAATGAGCAGTTCTTC
TRBJ2-1 few TRBV2 . CASSEALLAGTYNEQFF TGTGCCAGCAGTGAAGCGCTTTTGGCAGGGACGTACAATGAGCAGTTCTTC
TRBJ1-2 . TRBV6-6 . CASSPPGLLGGYTF TGTGCCAGCAGTCCCCCCGGGCTCCTGGGGGGCTACACCTTC
TRBJ1-2 few TRBV19 . CASSPGGSYYGYTF TGTGCCAGTAGCCCCGGGGGGTCCTACTATGGCTACACCTTC
TRBJ2-3 . TRBV20-1 . CSAERYPDTQYF TGCAGTGCGGAGAGGTATCCAGATACGCAGTATTTT
TRBJ2-7 . TRBV6-5 . CASSSTDILYEQYF TGTGCCAGCAGCTCCACCGACATACTCTACGAGCAGTACTTC
TRBJ2-7 . TRBV28 TRBD1 CASRRDRGSSYEQYF TGTGCCAGTAGACGGGACAGGGGAAGCTCCTACGAGCAGTACTTC
TRBJ1-6 . TRBV20-1 . CSARQSSYNSPPHF TGCAGTGCTAGACAGAGCTCCTATAATTCACCCCCCCACTTT
TRBJ2-5 few TRBV3-1 . CASSQDLEAQYF TGTGCCAGCAGCCAAGATCTGGAGGCCCAGTACTTC
TRBJ1-2 . TRBV7-2 TRBD1 CASSEDRLNGYTF TGTGCCAGCAGCGAGGACAGGCTTAATGGCTACACCTTC
TRBJ2-7 . TRBV2 . CASTGRGKAYEQYF TGTGCCAGCACTGGTCGGGGCAAAGCCTACGAGCAGTACTTC
TRBJ2-6 . TRBV7-9 TRBD1 CASSLRTGASSGANVLTF TGTGCCAGCAGCTTGCGGACAGGGGCGAGCTCTGGGGCCAACGTCCTGACTTTC
TRBJ1-1 few TRBV19 . CASSPGSGNTEAFF TGTGCCAGTAGTCCCGGGTCTGGGAACACTGAAGCTTTCTTT
TRBJ1-1 few TRBV3-1 . CASSQVGGTEAFF TGTGCCAGCAGCCAAGTTGGAGGGACTGAAGCTTTCTTT
TRBJ1-2 few TRBV29-1 TRBD1 CSVASDRAPYGYTF TGCAGCGTAGCCTCCGACAGGGCACCCTATGGCTACACCTTC
TRBJ2-1 . TRBV7-3 TRBD2 CASSETSGRGERNEQFF TGTGCCAGCAGCGAGACTAGCGGGAGGGGGGAACGCAATGAGCAGTTCTTC
TRBJ1-2 . TRBV12-3/TRBV12-4 TRBD1 CAGSRGTGFGDGYTF TGTGCCGGCAGCCGCGGGACAGGGTTTGGGGATGGCTACACCTTC
TRBJ2-1 once TRBV3-1 TRBD2 CASRLTGGSSYNEQFF TGTGCCAGCAGACTTACGGGGGGGAGCTCCTACAATGAGCAGTTCTTC
TRBJ2-4 . TRBV20-1 TRBD2 CSAKEASGIAHQYF TGCAGTGCTAAGGAGGCTAGCGGGATTGCCCATCAGTACTTC
TRBJ2-5 . TRBV20-1 . CSASRAGKTLETQYF TGCAGTGCTAGTAGGGCGGGGAAGACCTTAGAGACCCAGTACTTC
TRBJ1-1 . TRBV6-1 . CASSEWGTNTEAFF TGTGCCAGCAGTGAATGGGGGACCAACACTGAAGCTTTCTTT
TRBJ1-2 . TRBV3-1 . CASSQDGGDWSGYTF TGTGCCAGCAGCCAAGATGGGGGGGATTGGAGCGGCTACACCTTC
TRBJ2-7 few TRBV10-3 . CAISDPGTPYEQYF TGTGCCATCAGTGATCCCGGGACTCCCTACGAGCAGTACTTC